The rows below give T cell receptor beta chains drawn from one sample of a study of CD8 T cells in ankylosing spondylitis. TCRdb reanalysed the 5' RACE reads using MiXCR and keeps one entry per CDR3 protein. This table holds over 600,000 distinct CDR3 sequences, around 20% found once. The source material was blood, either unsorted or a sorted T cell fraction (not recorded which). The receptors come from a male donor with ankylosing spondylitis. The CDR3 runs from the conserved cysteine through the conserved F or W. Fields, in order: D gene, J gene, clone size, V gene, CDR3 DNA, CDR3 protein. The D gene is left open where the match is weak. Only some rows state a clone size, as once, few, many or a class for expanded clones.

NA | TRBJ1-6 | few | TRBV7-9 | TGTGCCAGCAGCTTGGGTGAAGATTCACCCCTCCACTTT | CASSLGEDSPLHF
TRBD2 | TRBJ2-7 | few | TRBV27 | TGTGCCAGCAGCCGAACTAGCGGGGTTCCCTACGAGCAGTACTTC | CASSRTSGVPYEQYF
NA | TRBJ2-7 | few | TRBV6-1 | TGTGCCAGCAGCTCATCGGCCATCCCGAGGTCCTACGAGCAGTACTTC | CASSSSAIPRSYEQYF
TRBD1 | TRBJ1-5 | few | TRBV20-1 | TGCAGTACCGAGACAGGGTTGGGCAATCAGCCCCAGCATTTT | CSTETGLGNQPQHF
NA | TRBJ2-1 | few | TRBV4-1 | TGCGCCAGCAGCCAAGAGGGGGACGGATACAATGAGCAGTTCTTC | CASSQEGDGYNEQFF
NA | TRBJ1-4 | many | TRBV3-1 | TGTGCCAGCAGCCAAGATTTTCGGGGCGAAAAACTGTTTTTT | CASSQDFRGEKLFF
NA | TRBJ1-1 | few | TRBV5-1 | TGCGCCAGCGGGCTTCGGGTGTACACTGAAGCTTTCTTT | CASGLRVYTEAFF
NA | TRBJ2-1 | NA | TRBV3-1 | TGTGCCAGCAGCCAAGACCCCGGGAGTCCCGGCCACAATGAGCAGTTCTTC | CASSQDPGSPGHNEQFF
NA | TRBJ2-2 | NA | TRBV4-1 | TGCGCCAGCAGCCCATTAACCCTAAACCCCGGGGAGCTGTTTTTT | CASSPLTLNPGELFF
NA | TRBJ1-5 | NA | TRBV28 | TGTGCCAGCACCTATAGCAATCAGCCCCAGCATTTT | CASTYSNQPQHF
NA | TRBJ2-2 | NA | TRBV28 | TGTGCCAGCACCCCTACAGGGACGGCCGGGGAGCTGTTTTTT | CASTPTGTAGELFF
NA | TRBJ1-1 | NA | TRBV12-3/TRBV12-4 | TGTGCCAGCAGTTTTCTTGAAGGTCGGGGAGTCGGACCAATGAACACTGAAGCTTTCTTT | CASSFLEGRGVGPMNTEAFF
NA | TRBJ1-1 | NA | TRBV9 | TGTGCCAGCAGCGTAGAGCCGGGGAACACTGAAGCTTTCTTT | CASSVEPGNTEAFF
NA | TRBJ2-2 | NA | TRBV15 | TGTGCCACCAGCAGAGCCCCCCGCGATGAGCTGTTTTTT | CATSRAPRDELFF
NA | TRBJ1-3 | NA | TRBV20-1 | TGCAGTGCTAGGATACTCGGCGGAAACTCTGGAAACACCATATATTTT | CSARILGGNSGNTIYF
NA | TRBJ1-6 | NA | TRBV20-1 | TGCAGTGCTAGGGCCCGGGGGGTTTTCTATAATTCACCCCTCCACTTT | CSARARGVFYNSPLHF
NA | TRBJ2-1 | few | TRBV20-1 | TGCAGTGCTAGAGATCTAAGGTCGGGAGCCATCGAGGATGAGCAGTTCTTC | CSARDLRSGAIEDEQFF
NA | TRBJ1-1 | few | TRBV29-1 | TGCAGCGTTGAACTCACTGGGGGTGGGAGAATGAACACTGAAGCTTTCTTT | CSVELTGGGRMNTEAFF